A selection of T cell receptor beta chains follows, all from one sample in a study of neurological immune-mediated disorders. TCRdb recomputed calls from the 5' RACE reads with MiXCR, one row per CDR3 protein. Of around 41,000 distinct CDR3 sequences listed, 13% to 15% are singletons. The sample consisted of CD4+ T cells from blood. Every receptor here comes from a woman in her sixties with HTLV-1-associated myelopathy (HAM/TSP). The CDR3 runs from the conserved cysteine through the conserved F or W.

v_call	j_call	cdr3_aa
TRBV11-3	TRBJ2-7	CASSLEGSGAYEQYF
TRBV13	TRBJ2-3	CASSRMPGGTDTQYF
TRBV7-9	TRBJ1-3	CASSQGQGSSGNTIYF
TRBV6-5	TRBJ2-3	CASRSEFQGRREYF
TRBV3-1	TRBJ2-3	CASSFLAGSITDTQYF
TRBV6-1	TRBJ2-3	CASSELRGGVSDTQYF
TRBV4-2	TRBJ2-1	CASSPSGGAADEQFF
TRBV6-5	TRBJ1-2	CASSHGLGDGDFNYGYTF
TRBV20-1	TRBJ1-2	CSATAGAANYGYTF
TRBV7-8	TRBJ2-2	CASSARGTSGGTGELFF
TRBV20-1	TRBJ1-5	CSALGQALMGNQPQHF
TRBV20-1	TRBJ2-7	CSARDQLYEQYF
TRBV6-5	TRBJ1-2	CASSYGSVQETQYFGPGYGYTF
TRBV10-3	TRBJ1-1	CAISEFGTGTEAFF
TRBV11-2	TRBJ2-7	CASSPPVGGLYEQYF
TRBV12-3/TRBV12-4	TRBJ1-1	CASRLGARTNTEAFF
TRBV7-6	TRBJ2-5	CASSPSWGDGETQYF
TRBV5-6	TRBJ1-2	CASSLDWGGYTF
TRBV4-1	TRBJ2-3	CASSQVVTKEGTDTQYF
TRBV7-9	TRBJ2-3	CATEVKLAGGAPHRLQYF
TRBV6-5	TRBJ2-2	CASSYSRHGGELFF
TRBV29-1	TRBJ2-3	CSVSGGPIGDTQYF
TRBV4-1	TRBJ1-4	CASSQDFGGERKLFF
TRBV5-1	TRBJ2-3	CASSSARDSTDTQYF
TRBV29-1	TRBJ2-3	CSAGLAGISTDTQYF
TRBV20-1	TRBJ1-5	CSARTGAQPQHF
TRBV4-2	TRBJ2-4	CASSQDGQRRDIQYF
TRBV10-3	TRBJ2-2	CAIGENGELFF
TRBV5-1	TRBJ2-3	CASSRSGWTSGGADTQYF
TRBV6-6	TRBJ2-3	CASTTGGGVTDTQYF
TRBV20-1	TRBJ1-2	CSASRVLNYGYTF
TRBV5-1	TRBJ2-3	CASSLGTVADTQYF
TRBV7-2	TRBJ2-1	CASSSPRTAPGSYNEQFF
TRBV20-1	TRBJ2-7	CSARDYKFTYEQYF
TRBV12-3/TRBV12-4	TRBJ2-6	CDSSLATAQGSGAKVLTF
TRBV12-3/TRBV12-4	TRBJ1-5	CASSPNYRGNQPQHF
TRBV10-3	TRBJ1-2	CAISNTGDNDYTF
TRBV20-1	TRBJ2-3	CSARLAGSTDTQYF
TRBV6-1	TRBJ2-7	CASSSEGTSGAYEQYF
TRBV4-1	TRBJ2-2	CASSHGGRGTGELFF
TRBV6-6	TRBJ1-2	CASSYSLRDREGGYTF